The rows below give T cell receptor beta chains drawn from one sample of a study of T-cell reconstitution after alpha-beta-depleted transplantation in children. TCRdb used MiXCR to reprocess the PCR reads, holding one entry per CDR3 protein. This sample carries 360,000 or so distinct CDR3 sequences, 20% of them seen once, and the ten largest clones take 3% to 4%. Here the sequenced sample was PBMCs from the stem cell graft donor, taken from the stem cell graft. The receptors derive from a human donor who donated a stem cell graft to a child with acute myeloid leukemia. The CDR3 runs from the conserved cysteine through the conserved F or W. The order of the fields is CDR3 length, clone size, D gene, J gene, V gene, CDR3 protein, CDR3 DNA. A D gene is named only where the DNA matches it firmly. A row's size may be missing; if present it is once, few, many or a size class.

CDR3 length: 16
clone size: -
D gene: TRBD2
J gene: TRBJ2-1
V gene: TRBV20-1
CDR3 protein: CSARDRLASVYNEQFF
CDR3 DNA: TGCAGTGCTAGAGACAGACTAGCGTCCGTTTACAATGAGCAGTTCTTC

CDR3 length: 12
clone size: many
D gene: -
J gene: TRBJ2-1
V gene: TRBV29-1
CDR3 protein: CSVEEGQQEQFF
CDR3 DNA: TGCAGCGTTGAAGAGGGGCAGCAGGAGCAGTTCTTC

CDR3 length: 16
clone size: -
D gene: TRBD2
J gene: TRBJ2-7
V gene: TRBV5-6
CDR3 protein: CASSSRLAGDSYEQYF
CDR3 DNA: TGTGCCAGCAGCTCACGACTAGCGGGGGACTCCTACGAGCAGTACTTC

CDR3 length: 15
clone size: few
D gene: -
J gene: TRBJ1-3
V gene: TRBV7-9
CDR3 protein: CASSSLIGWGNTIYF
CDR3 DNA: TGTGCCAGCAGCTCGTTGATCGGGTGGGGAAACACCATATATTTT

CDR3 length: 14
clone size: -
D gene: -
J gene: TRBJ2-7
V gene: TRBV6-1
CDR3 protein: CASTPPGLVREQYF
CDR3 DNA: TGTGCCAGCACCCCCCCGGGACTGGTGAGGGAGCAGTACTTC

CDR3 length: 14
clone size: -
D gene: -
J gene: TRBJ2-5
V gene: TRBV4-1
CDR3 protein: CASSQGNMRETQYF
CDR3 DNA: TGCGCCAGCAGCCAAGGTAACATGAGAGAGACCCAGTACTTC

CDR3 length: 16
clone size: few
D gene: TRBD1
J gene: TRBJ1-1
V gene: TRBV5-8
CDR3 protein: CASSFFRGQTNTEAFF
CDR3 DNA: TGTGCCAGCAGCTTCTTCAGGGGGCAGACGAACACTGAAGCTTTCTTT

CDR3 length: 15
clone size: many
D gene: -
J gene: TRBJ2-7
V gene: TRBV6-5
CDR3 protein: CASSSARGFSYEQYF
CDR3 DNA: TGTGCCAGCTCCTCCGCCCGAGGTTTCTCCTACGAGCAGTACTTC

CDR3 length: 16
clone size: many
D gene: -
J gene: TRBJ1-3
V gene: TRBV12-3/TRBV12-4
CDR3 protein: CASISSGTELGNTIYF
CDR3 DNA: TGTGCCAGCATCTCGAGCGGTACGGAATTAGGAAACACCATATATTTT

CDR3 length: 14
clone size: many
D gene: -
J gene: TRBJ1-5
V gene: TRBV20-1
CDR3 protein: CSAQPGYGDQPQHF
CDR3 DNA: TGCAGTGCTCAACCAGGGTATGGAGATCAGCCCCAGCATTTT

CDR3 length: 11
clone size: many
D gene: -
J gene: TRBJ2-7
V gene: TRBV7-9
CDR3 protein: CASSPDYEQYF
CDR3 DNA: TGTGCCAGCAGCCCGGACTACGAGCAGTACTTC

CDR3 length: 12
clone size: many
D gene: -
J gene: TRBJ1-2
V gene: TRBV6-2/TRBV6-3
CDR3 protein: CASSRTAYGYTF
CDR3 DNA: TGTGCCAGCAGTCGGACAGCCTATGGCTACACCTTC

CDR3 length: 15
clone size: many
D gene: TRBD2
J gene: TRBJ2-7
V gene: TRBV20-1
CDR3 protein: CSARDGTRGSYEQYF
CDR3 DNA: TGCAGTGCTAGAGATGGGACTAGGGGCTCCTACGAGCAGTACTTC

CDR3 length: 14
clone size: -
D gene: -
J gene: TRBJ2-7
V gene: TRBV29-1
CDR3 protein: CSVVTKPNSYEQYF
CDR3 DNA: TGCAGCGTTGTGACTAAACCCAACTCCTACGAGCAGTACTTC

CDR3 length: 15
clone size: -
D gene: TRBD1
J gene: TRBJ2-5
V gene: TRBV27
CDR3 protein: CASSLSVQGVETQYF
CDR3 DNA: TGTGCCAGCAGTTTATCGGTGCAGGGGGTAGAGACCCAGTACTTC

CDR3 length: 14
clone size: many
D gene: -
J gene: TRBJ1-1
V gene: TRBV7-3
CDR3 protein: CASSLVGPNTEAFF
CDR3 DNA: TGTGCCAGCAGCTTAGTCGGACCGAACACTGAAGCTTTCTTT

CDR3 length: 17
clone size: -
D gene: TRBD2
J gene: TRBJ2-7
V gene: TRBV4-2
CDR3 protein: CASSQGRELAEAYEQYF
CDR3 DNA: TGTGCCAGCAGCCAAGGGCGGGAACTAGCGGAAGCCTACGAGCAGTACTTC

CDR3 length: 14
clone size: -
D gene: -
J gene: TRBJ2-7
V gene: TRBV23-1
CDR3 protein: CASNQGQTAYEQYF
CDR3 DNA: TGCGCCAGCAACCAAGGACAGACGGCCTACGAGCAGTACTTC

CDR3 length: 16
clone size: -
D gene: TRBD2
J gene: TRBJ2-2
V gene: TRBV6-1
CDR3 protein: CASTLPTSGRAGELFF
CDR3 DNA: TGTGCCAGCACCTTACCCACTAGCGGGAGAGCCGGGGAGCTGTTTTTT

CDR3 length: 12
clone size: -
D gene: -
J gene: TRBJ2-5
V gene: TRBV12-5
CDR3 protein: CASGAGVETQYF
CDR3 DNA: TGTGCTAGTGGTGCAGGGGTAGAGACCCAGTACTTC

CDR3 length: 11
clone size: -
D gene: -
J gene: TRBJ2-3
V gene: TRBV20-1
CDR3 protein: CCVGRADTQYF
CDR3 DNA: TGCTGTGTGGGTAGAGCCGATACGCAGTATTTT

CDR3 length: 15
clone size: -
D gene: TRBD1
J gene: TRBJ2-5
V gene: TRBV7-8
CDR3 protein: CASSPMGQTQETQYF
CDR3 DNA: TGTGCCAGCAGCCCCATGGGACAGACTCAAGAGACCCAGTACTTC

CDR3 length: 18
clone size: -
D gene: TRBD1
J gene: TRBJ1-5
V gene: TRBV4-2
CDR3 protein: CASSPDYDRGLGNQPQHF
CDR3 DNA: TGTGCCAGCAGCCCCGACTATGACAGGGGGCTTGGCAATCAGCCCCAGCATTTT

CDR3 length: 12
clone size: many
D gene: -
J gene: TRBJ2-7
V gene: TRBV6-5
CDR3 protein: CASSYWGDEQYF
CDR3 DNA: TGTGCCAGCAGTTATTGGGGCGACGAGCAGTACTTC

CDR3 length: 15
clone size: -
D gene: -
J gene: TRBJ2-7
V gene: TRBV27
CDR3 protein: CASSLSILLSYEQYF
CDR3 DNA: TGTGCCAGCAGTTTATCGATATTACTCTCTTACGAGCAGTACTTC

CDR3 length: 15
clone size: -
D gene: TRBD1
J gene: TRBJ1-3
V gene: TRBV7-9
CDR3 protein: CASSARTGAGNTIYF
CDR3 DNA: TGTGCCAGCAGCGCCCGAACAGGGGCTGGAAACACCATATATTTT

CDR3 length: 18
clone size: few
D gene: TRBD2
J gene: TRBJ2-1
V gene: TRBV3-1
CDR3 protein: CASSQGLSSGRATYEQFF
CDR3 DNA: TGTGCCAGCAGCCAAGGCCTTTCGAGCGGGAGGGCCACATATGAGCAGTTCTTC

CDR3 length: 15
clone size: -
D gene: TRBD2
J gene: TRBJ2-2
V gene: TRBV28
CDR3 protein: CASSLTSGYTGELFF
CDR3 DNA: TGTGCCAGCAGTTTAACTAGCGGGTACACCGGGGAGCTGTTTTTT

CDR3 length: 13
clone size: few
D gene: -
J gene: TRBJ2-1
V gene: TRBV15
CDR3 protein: CATSSDSLNEQFF
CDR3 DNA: TGTGCCACCAGCAGCGACTCTCTAAATGAGCAGTTCTTC